This is a list of T cell receptor beta chains from one sample in a study of T cell responses to AZD1222 COVID-19 vaccine. Measured with immunoSEQ multiplex PCR; TCRdb has only the in-frame clones, and not every one. The sample has some 120,000 clones; about nine tenths are singletons. This material consisted of peripheral blood, taken on day 0 of AZD1222 vaccination. The receptors here all came from an adult in good health. CDR3s leave out the opening cysteine and the closing phenylalanine or tryptophan. Fields, in order: V gene, CDR3 protein.

>TRBV30
AWSVRRLNTEAF
>TRBV28
ASSFQDNQPQH
>TRBV30
AWNRVTGSGNTIY
>TRBV2
ASRLGQGTDEQY
>TRBV5-1
ASSLAAGANTGELF
>TRBV6-5
ASTGLAGHNEQF
>TRBV5-4
ASSLAGNTGELF
>TRBV6-5
ASGHQGQGNYGYT
>TRBV15
ATSNVRATRQSSYEQY
>TRBV20-1
SASPLTSGARETQY
>TRBV19
ASRGTGGAYGYT
>TRBV2
ASSEVLNTGELF
>TRBV4-1
ASSQETGRDTIY